Below are 20 T cell receptor beta chains sequenced from a single sample in a study of T cell responses to AZD1222 COVID-19 vaccine. Repertoires were generated with immunoSEQ multiplex PCR, while TCRdb's copy carries only in-frame clones and drops some. The table has 110,000 to 150,000 clones, more than 85% seen once. The material was peripheral blood, obtained on day 0 of AZD1222 vaccination. These receptors came from an adult in good health.

This clone has more than one count but fewer than ten. The chain recombines TRBV10-3 with TRBJ2-1, with D perhaps assigned TRBD1 or TRBD2 (5 bases each). With 8 bases removed from V and 0 bases from J, the gap between germline ends came to 8 bases. Per germline, CDR1 ENHRY and CDR2 SYGVKD. This CDR3 has 13 amino acids. CDR3 in amino acids: CAIGTSSYNEQFF. CDR3 bases: TGTGCCATCGGGACCAGCTCCTACAATGAGCAGTTCTTC.

The rearrangement links TRBV25-1 to TRBJ1-3; D remains ambiguous. Germline-derived CDR1 and CDR2 are MGHDK and SYGVNS. Trimming shortened V by 1 base and J by 1 base, and 8 bases separated the two germline ends. This CDR3 has 15 amino acids. In DNA, the CDR3 is TGTGCCAGCAGTGAATCCTTACATTCTGGAAACACCATATATTTT. Protein sequence: CASSESLHSGNTIYF. The full variable domain, completed using reference TRBV25-1 and TRBJ1-3, is EADIYQTPRYLVIGTGKKITLECSQTMGHDKMYWYQQDPGMELHLIHYSYGVNSTEKGDLSSESTVSRIRTEHFPLTLESARPSHTSQYLCASSESLHSGNTIYFGEGSWLTVV.

This clone is a singleton in its sample. V usage is TRBV18 and J usage is TRBJ1-2; D remains ambiguous. The CDR3 loop spans 14 amino acids. The V end lost 5 bases, the J end lost 7 bases, and 17 bases lay between the germline ends. Germline assignment: CDR1 KGHSH and CDR2 LQKENI. In nucleotides, the CDR3 is TGTGCCAGCTCAAATTCGGACGGTAGAACTGGCTACACCTTC. Its translation: CASSNSDGRTGYTF.

The rearrangement links TRBV5-1 to TRBJ1-2; 7 positions match TRBD1. Germline values: CDR1 SGHRS, CDR2 YFSETQ. The V and J ends lost 7 bases and 8 bases, in that order; junction bases with no gene match: 14. This CDR3 has 14 residues. The CDR3 sequence is CASRPGQRIGGYTF. The CDR3 DNA follows: TGCGCCAGCCGACCGGGACAGAGAATAGGAGGCTACACCTTC.

V and J are TRBV5-1 and TRBJ2-3, with a tentative D call TRBD2 (6 bases). This CDR3 has 15 amino acids. Trimming cost V 3 bases and J 0 bases, with 11 bases left between them. The germline V gene has CDR1 SGHRS and CDR2 YFSETQ. CDR3 DNA: TGCGCCAGCAGCTCGTGGCGGGGTAGCACAGATACGCAGTATTTT. This translates into CASSSWRGSTDTQYF.

The CDR3 coding sequence is TGTGCCAGCTCCTTTTTCGGCAATCAGCCCCAGCATTTT. Encoded protein: CASSFFGNQPQHF. The V gene is TRBV6-5, the J gene TRBJ1-5; D unresolved. The V and J ends lost 8 bases and 2 bases respectively, with 10 bases between them. CDR3 length equals 13 residues. Germline V gives CDR1 MNHEY, CDR2 SVGAGI.

The V and J genes are TRBV2 and TRBJ1-3; 7 bases align to TRBD1. Unmatched junction bases numbered 6, after V lost 7 bases and J lost 0 bases. Germline V lookup: CDR1 SNHLY, CDR2 FYNNEI. This CDR3 contains 15 residues. Here the CDR3 reads CASKGASGSGNTIYF. CDR3 bases: TGTGCCAGCAAGGGGGCCAGCGGCTCTGGAAACACCATATATTTT.

The genes are TRBV4-3 and TRBJ1-2; D unresolved. This CDR3 spans 16 amino acids. V was cut by 1 base and J by 3 bases, with 15 bases left in between. Germline CDR1 reads LGHNA; CDR2 reads YSLEER. CDR3 sequence reads: CASSQGVRTDDYGYTF. CDR3 sequence (DNA): TGCGCCAGCAGCCAAGGTGTTCGGACGGACGACTATGGCTACACCTTC.

V usage is TRBV3-1 (or the pseudogene TRBV3-2) and J usage is TRBJ1-1; D is undetermined. Germline V gene sequence: CDR1 LGHDT, CDR2 YNNKEL (reference sequence). The CDR3 contains 12 residues. Trimming stripped 1 base from V and 11 bases from J, with 11 bases between. For the CDR3, the DNA is TGTGCCAGCAGCCAAGGAGTATCCGTCGCTTTCTTT. Its protein product is CASSQGVSVAFF.

The chain's CDR3 is CATSDSWTGNNEQFF. CDR3 DNA sequence: TGTGCCACCAGTGATTCCTGGACAGGGAACAATGAGCAGTTCTTC. The chain joins TRBV24-1 to TRBJ2-1; 8 bases are a match to TRBD1. The CDR3 consists of 15 residues. The germline V gene encodes CDR1 KGHDR and CDR2 SFDVKD. V gave up 2 bases and J gave up 5 bases; unmatched junction bases: 4.

The V and J genes are TRBV18 and TRBJ1-2; D gene uncertain. The CDR3 has 16 residues. Trimming cost V 0 bases and J 8 bases, with 19 bases left between them. Germline loops: CDR1 KGHSH, CDR2 LQKENI. The CDR3 protein is CASSPPMPGIIEGYTF. Written as DNA, the CDR3 is TGTGCCAGCTCACCACCTATGCCCGGTATTATAGAAGGCTACACCTTC. Complete variable domain (other parts from reference TRBV18 and TRBJ1-2): NAGVMQNPRHLVRRRGQEARLRCSPMKGHSHVYWYRQLPEEGLKFMVYLQKENIIDESGMPKERFSAEFPKEGPSILRIQQVVRGDSAAYFCASSPPMPGIIEGYTFGSGTRLTVV.

The chain is built from TRBV28 and TRBJ1-3, with a weak D call TRBD1 (5 bases). The CDR3 is made up of 13 amino acids. The ends were cut back, 5 bases at V and 1 base at J, with 6 bases in the middle. Germline V CDR1 and CDR2: MDHEN, SYDVKM. In nucleotides, the CDR3 is TGTGCCAGCAGTCCAGGGTCTGGAAACACCATATATTTT. Translated: CASSPGSGNTIYF.

The genes are TRBV18 and TRBJ2-7; unclear D gene. Trimming cost V 3 bases and J 7 bases, with 13 bases left between them. The CDR3 is made up of 13 amino acids. The germline V gene has CDR1 KGHSH and CDR2 LQKENI. CDR3 region: CASSPGSSLEQYF. The CDR3 DNA follows: TGTGCCAGCTCACCTGGGTCCTCTTTGGAGCAGTACTTC.

This sequence joins TRBV27 and TRBJ2-5; D is unclear. The CDR3 totals 11 residues. Germline-derived CDR1 and CDR2 are MNHEY and SMNVEV (reference sequence). V lost 5 bases and J 7 bases, leaving 8 bases between the germline ends. CDR3 coding DNA: TGTGCCAGCAGTGGCTTGGGGACCCAGTACTTC. It codes for CASSGLGTQYF.

The chain joins TRBV2 to TRBJ1-1; TRBD1 is a possible D gene (6 bases). Trimming stripped 11 bases from V and 4 bases from J, with 20 bases between. Germline V gene sequence: CDR1 SNHLY, CDR2 FYNNEI. The CDR3 is 14 residues long. The DNA of the CDR3 is TGTGCCTTCTTTCGGGGGCAGGGGAGCACTGAAGCTTTCTTT. It is translated as CAFFRGQGSTEAFF.

The V gene is TRBV29-1, the J gene TRBJ1-5; D is ambiguous. The CDR3 totals 13 residues. V dropped 4 bases and J dropped 0 bases, with 7 bases sitting between them. The V gene's germline CDR1 is SQVTM and CDR2 ANQGSEA. The CDR3, as DNA: TGCAGCGTTGCCGGCAATAGCAATCAGCCCCAGCATTTT. It specifies CSVAGNSNQPQHF.

The rearrangement uses TRBV5-1 and TRBJ2-7; D possibly corresponds to TRBD2 (5 bases). Germline V gene lookup returns CDR1 SGHRS and CDR2 YFSETQ. CDR3 length: 14 amino acids. V lost 1 base to trimming and J lost 3 bases, with 11 bases between them. The CDR3 spells CASSLRLEGYEQYF. The CDR3, as DNA: TGCGCCAGCAGCTTGCGTCTAGAGGGCTACGAGCAGTACTTC.

The chain uses TRBV18 and TRBJ1-4; possibly TRBD1 for D (6 bases). The CDR3 sequence is 15 residues long. CDR1 and CDR2 (germline): KGHSH, LQKENI. Trimming stripped 3 bases from V and 8 bases from J, with 16 bases between. The CDR3 here is CASSPRGGLLEKLFF. CDR3 coding DNA: TGTGCCAGCTCACCCCGTGGGGGGCTTTTGGAAAAACTGTTTTTT.

This clone has only one observation. The chain links TRBV28 to TRBJ1-5; D gene ambiguous. Trimming pared 7 bases from V and 0 bases from J, leaving 19 bases between. Germline CDR1 and CDR2: MDHEN and SYDVKM. This CDR3 contains 17 residues. This CDR3 reads CASKEAGRTYSNQPQHF. The CDR3 DNA follows: TGTGCCAGCAAGGAGGCGGGGAGGACTTATAGCAATCAGCCCCAGCATTTT.

This chain joins TRBV6-5 and TRBJ1-5; 7 bases line up with TRBD1. Germline values: CDR1 MNHEY, CDR2 SVGAGI. V trimming: 6 bases; J trimming: 7 bases; junction bases outside the gene matches: 12. The CDR3 has 15 residues. CDR3 sequence (DNA): TGTGCCAGCAGCGCAATAGGACAGGTGCGGCAGCCCCAGCATTTT. It translates to CASSAIGQVRQPQHF.